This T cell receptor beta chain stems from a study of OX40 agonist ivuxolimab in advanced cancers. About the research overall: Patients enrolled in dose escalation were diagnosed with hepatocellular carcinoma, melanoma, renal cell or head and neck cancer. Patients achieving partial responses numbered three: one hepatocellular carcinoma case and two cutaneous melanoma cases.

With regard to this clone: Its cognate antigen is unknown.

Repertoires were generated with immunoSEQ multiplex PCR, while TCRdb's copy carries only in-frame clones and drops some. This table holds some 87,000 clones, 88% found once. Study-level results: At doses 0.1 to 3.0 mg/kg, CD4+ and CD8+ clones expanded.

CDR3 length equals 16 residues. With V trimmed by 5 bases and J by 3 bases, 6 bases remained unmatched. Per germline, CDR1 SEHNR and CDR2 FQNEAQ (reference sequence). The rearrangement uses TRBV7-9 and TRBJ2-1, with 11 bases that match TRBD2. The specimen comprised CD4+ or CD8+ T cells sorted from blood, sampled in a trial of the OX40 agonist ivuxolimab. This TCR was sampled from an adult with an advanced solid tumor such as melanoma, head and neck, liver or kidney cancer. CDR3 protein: CASSQRGLADYNEQFF. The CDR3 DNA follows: TGTGCCAGCAGCCAGAGGGGACTAGCGGACTACAATGAGCAGTTCTTC.